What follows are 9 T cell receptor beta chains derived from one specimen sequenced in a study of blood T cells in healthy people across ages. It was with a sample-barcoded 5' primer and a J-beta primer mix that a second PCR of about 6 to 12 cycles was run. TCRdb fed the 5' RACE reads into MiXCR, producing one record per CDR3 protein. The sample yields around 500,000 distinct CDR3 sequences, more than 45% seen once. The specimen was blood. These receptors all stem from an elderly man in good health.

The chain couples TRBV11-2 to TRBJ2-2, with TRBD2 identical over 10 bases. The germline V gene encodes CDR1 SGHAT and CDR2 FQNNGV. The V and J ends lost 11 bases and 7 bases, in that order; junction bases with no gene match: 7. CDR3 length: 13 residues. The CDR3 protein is CAARTSGLGELFF. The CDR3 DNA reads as TGTGCCGCGAGGACTAGCGGCCTCGGGGAGCTGTTTTTT.

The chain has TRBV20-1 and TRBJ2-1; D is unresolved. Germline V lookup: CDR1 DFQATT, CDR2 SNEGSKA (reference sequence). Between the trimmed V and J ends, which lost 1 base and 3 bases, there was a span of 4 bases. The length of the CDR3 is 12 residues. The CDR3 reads CSARGNYNEQFF. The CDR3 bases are TGCAGTGCTAGAGGGAACTACAATGAGCAGTTCTTC.

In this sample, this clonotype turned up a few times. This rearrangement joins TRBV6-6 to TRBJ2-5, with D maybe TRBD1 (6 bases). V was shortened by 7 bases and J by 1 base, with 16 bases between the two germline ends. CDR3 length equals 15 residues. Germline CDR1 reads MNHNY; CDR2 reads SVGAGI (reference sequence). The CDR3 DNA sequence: TGTGCCAGCACCGAAACCAGGGGACGCCAAGAGACCCAGTACTTC. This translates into CASTETRGRQETQYF.

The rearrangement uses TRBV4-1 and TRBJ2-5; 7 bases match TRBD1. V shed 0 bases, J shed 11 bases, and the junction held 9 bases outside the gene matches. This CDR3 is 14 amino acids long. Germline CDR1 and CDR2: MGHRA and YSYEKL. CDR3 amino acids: CASSQERGRNEQYF. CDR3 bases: TGCGCCAGCAGCCAAGAGAGGGGGCGCAATGAGCAGTACTTC.

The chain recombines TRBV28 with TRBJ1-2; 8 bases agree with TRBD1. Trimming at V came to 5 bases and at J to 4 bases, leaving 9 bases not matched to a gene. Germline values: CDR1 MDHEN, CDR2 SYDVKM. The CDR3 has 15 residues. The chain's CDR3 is CASSPRDRLLYGYTF. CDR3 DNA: TGTGCCAGCAGTCCCCGGGACAGGCTTCTCTATGGCTACACCTTC.

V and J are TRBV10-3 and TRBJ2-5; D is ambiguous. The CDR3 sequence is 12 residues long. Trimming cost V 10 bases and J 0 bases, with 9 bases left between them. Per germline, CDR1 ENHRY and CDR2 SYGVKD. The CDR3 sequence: CATRQYQETQYF. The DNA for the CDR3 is TGTGCCACCCGACAATACCAAGAGACCCAGTACTTC.

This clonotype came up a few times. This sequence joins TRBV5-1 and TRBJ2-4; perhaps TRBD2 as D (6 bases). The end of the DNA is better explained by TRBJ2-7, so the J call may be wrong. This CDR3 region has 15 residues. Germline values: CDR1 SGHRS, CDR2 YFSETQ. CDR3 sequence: CASSLAASATYEQYF. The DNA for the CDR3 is TGCGCCAGCAGCTTGGCCGCTAGCGCCACCTACGAGCAGTACTTC.

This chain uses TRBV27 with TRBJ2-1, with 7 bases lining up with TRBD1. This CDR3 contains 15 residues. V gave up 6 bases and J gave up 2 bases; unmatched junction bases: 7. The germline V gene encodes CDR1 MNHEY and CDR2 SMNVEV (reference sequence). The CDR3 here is CASRDTGATYNEQFF. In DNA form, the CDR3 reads TGTGCCAGCAGGGATACAGGGGCTACCTACAATGAGCAGTTCTTC.

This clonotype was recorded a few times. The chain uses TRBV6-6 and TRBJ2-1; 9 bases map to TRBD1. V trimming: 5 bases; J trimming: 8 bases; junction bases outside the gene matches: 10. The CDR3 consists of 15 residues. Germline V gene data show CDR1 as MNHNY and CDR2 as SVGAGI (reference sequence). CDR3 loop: CASSLRYRGRDEQFF. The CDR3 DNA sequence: TGTGCCAGCAGTCTCCGTTACAGGGGGCGCGATGAGCAGTTCTTC.